This T cell receptor (beta chain) was profiled in a study of blood T cell repertoires in COVID-19. Study summary: Researchers got acute and convalescent COVID-19 samples from the United States, Italy and Spain.

The data were produced by immunoSEQ multiplex PCR, yet TCRdb's version contains in-frame clones alone and is incomplete. Of roughly 290,000 clones listed, 90% are singletons. The CDR3 is 16 residues long. Germline trimming cut 5 bases from V and 0 bases from J; bases unmatched to any gene: 8. Germline CDR1 SGHRS, CDR2 YFSETQ. This clonotype was obtained from a woman aged 18-35 years with acute COVID-19. Source material: PBMCs or T cells enriched from blood (not recorded which). The V and J genes are TRBV5-1 and TRBJ2-3; 8 bases are shared with TRBD1. The CDR3 loop is CASRTGGTRSTDTQYF. CDR3 nucleotides: TGCGCCAGCAGAACAGGGGGGACGAGGAGCACAGATACGCAGTATTTT. The full variable domain, its missing parts supplied by reference TRBV5-1 and TRBJ2-3, is KAGVTQTPRYLIKTRGQQVTLSCSPISGHRSVSWYQQTPGQGLQFLFEYFSETQRNKGNFPGRFSGRQFSNSRSEMNVSTLELGDSALYLCASRTGGTRSTDTQYFGPGTRLTVL.